This is a list of T cell receptor beta chains from one sample in a study of shared clonotypes between healthy human individuals. Sequenced by immunoSEQ multiplex PCR; TCRdb stores in-frame clones only, minus some. Of about 490,000 clones in the sample, about 79% are singletons; the top ten hold 10% to 15%. The sample comprised PBMCs. The receptors stem from a woman in her thirties or forties in good health. Some clones in this sample may be carry-over from other donors' samples. Both conserved end residues are part of each CDR3. The order of the fields is CDR3 length, D gene, V gene, J gene, clone size, CDR3 DNA, CDR3 protein. A D gene is named only where the DNA matches it firmly. The listing skips clone size in some rows; elsewhere it reads once, few, many or a size class.

len: 16; d_gene: NA; v_gene: TRBV18; j_gene: TRBJ2-1; abundance: NA; CDR3nt: TGTGCCAGCTCACCACCTCACGGGCGAGGGGACAATGAGCAGTTCTTC; CDR3aa: CASSPPHGRGDNEQFF
len: 16; d_gene: NA; v_gene: TRBV15; j_gene: TRBJ2-3; abundance: NA; CDR3nt: TGTGCCACCAGCCCGCGGGACGTCCTTGGGACAGATACGCAGTATTTT; CDR3aa: CATSPRDVLGTDTQYF
len: 14; d_gene: TRBD1; v_gene: TRBV19; j_gene: TRBJ2-2; abundance: NA; CDR3nt: TGTGCCAGTAGTATAAACAGGGGCGTGGGGGAGCTGTTTTTT; CDR3aa: CASSINRGVGELFF
len: 18; d_gene: NA; v_gene: TRBV28; j_gene: TRBJ2-3; abundance: NA; CDR3nt: TGTGCCAGCACCGAACTGGAAAGGGGGGGGGCCGTGATAGATACGCAGTATTTT; CDR3aa: CASTELERGGAVIDTQYF
len: 15; d_gene: TRBD1; v_gene: TRBV28; j_gene: TRBJ1-1; abundance: NA; CDR3nt: TGTGCCAGCAAAAAGACAGGGGGCGGGAACACTGAAGCTTTCTTT; CDR3aa: CASKKTGGGNTEAFF
len: 16; d_gene: NA; v_gene: TRBV18; j_gene: TRBJ2-7; abundance: NA; CDR3nt: TGTGCCAGCTCACCACAGGGTTTGGGGGACACCTACGAGCAGTACTTC; CDR3aa: CASSPQGLGDTYEQYF
len: 15; d_gene: NA; v_gene: TRBV7-9; j_gene: TRBJ1-3; abundance: NA; CDR3nt: TGTGCCAGCAGCTCCCCAGAGAACTCTGGAAACACCATATATTTT; CDR3aa: CASSSPENSGNTIYF
len: 15; d_gene: NA; v_gene: TRBV7-9; j_gene: TRBJ1-1; abundance: NA; CDR3nt: TGTGCCAGCAGCCCGGTAGGGCGGGTGGAGGATGAAGCTTTCTTT; CDR3aa: CASSPVGRVEDEAFF
len: 13; d_gene: NA; v_gene: TRBV28; j_gene: TRBJ2-2; abundance: NA; CDR3nt: TGTGCCATAGGCGGGGAGGAGGCCGGGGAGCTGTTTTTT; CDR3aa: CAIGGEEAGELFF
len: 13; d_gene: NA; v_gene: TRBV28; j_gene: TRBJ2-1; abundance: NA; CDR3nt: TGTGCCAGCAGTCAGACCCTGAGGAATGAGCAGTTCTTC; CDR3aa: CASSQTLRNEQFF
len: 14; d_gene: NA; v_gene: TRBV28; j_gene: TRBJ1-2; abundance: NA; CDR3nt: TGTGCCAGCAGTTCCGGCGGATCTTTTCGGGGCTACACCTTC; CDR3aa: CASSSGGSFRGYTF
len: 14; d_gene: NA; v_gene: TRBV13; j_gene: TRBJ2-7; abundance: NA; CDR3nt: TGTGCCAGCAGCCGGACCCCCGGTTCCTACGAGCAGTACTTC; CDR3aa: CASSRTPGSYEQYF
len: 14; d_gene: NA; v_gene: TRBV5-4; j_gene: TRBJ1-2; abundance: NA; CDR3nt: TGTGCCAGCAGCAGTCCCGGACAGCCCTATGGCTACACCTTC; CDR3aa: CASSSPGQPYGYTF
len: 14; d_gene: NA; v_gene: TRBV11-2; j_gene: TRBJ2-5; abundance: NA; CDR3nt: TGTGCCAGCAGCAAACGGACCGTACAAGAGACCCAGTACTTC; CDR3aa: CASSKRTVQETQYF
len: 14; d_gene: TRBD1; v_gene: TRBV29-1; j_gene: TRBJ1-6; abundance: NA; CDR3nt: TGCAGCGTAGGTACAGGGGAGAGAGCCTCACCCCTCCACTTT; CDR3aa: CSVGTGERASPLHF
len: 13; d_gene: TRBD1; v_gene: TRBV11-3; j_gene: TRBJ1-2; abundance: many; CDR3nt: TGTGCCAGCAGCTTGTCGACAGGGCGAGGCTACACCTTC; CDR3aa: CASSLSTGRGYTF
len: 16; d_gene: NA; v_gene: TRBV5-4; j_gene: TRBJ2-5; abundance: few; CDR3nt: TGTGCCAGCAGCTTGGCCGCTCGTGGGAGAGGAGAGACCCAGTACTTC; CDR3aa: CASSLAARGRGETQYF
len: 16; d_gene: TRBD2; v_gene: TRBV9; j_gene: TRBJ2-2; abundance: NA; CDR3nt: TGTGCCAGCAGCGTAGTGGTAGCGGGAGTGACCGGGGAGCTGTTTTTT; CDR3aa: CASSVVVAGVTGELFF
len: 17; d_gene: TRBD2; v_gene: TRBV7-6; j_gene: TRBJ2-1; abundance: NA; CDR3nt: TGTGCCAGCAGCTTAAGTCTAGCGGGAGGGATGTACAATGAGCAGTTCTTC; CDR3aa: CASSLSLAGGMYNEQFF
len: 15; d_gene: TRBD2; v_gene: TRBV5-1; j_gene: TRBJ2-3; abundance: NA; CDR3nt: TGCGCCAGCTCAACGGTGGGGGAGGGCCCAGATACGCAGTATTTT; CDR3aa: CASSTVGEGPDTQYF
len: 14; d_gene: TRBD1; v_gene: TRBV10-3; j_gene: TRBJ2-4; abundance: NA; CDR3nt: TGTGCCATCAGTGAACAGGGGGACAAAAACATTCAGTACTTC; CDR3aa: CAISEQGDKNIQYF
len: 15; d_gene: NA; v_gene: TRBV4-2; j_gene: TRBJ1-2; abundance: NA; CDR3nt: TGTGCCAACAGCCAAGGCCTGACAGGTGGCTATGGCTACACCTTC; CDR3aa: CANSQGLTGGYGYTF